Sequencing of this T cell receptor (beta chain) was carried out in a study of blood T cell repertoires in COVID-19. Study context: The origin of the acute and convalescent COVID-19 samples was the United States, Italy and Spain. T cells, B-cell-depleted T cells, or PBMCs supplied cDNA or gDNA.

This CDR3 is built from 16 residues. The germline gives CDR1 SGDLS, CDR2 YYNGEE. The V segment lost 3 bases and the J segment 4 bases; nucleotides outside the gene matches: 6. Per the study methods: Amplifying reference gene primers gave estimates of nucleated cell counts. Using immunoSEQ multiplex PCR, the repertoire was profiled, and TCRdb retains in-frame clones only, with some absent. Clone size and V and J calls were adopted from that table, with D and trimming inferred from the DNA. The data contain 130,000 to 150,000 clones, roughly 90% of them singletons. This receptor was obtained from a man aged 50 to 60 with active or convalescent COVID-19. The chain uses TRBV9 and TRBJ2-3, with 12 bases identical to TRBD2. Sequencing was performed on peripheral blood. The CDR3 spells CASSGNRLAGADTQYF. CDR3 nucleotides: TGTGCCAGCAGCGGGAATCGACTAGCGGGAGCAGATACGCAGTATTTT.